The rows below give T cell receptor beta chains drawn from one sample of a study of CD8 T cells in Susac syndrome. TCRdb re-called the immunoSEQ multiplex PCR reads through MiXCR, storing one row per CDR3 protein. The table has 100,000 to 150,000 distinct CDR3 sequences, around 96% seen once. What was sequenced was CD4+ T cells from PBMCs. The receptors stem from a human donor in good health. Both conserved end residues are part of each CDR3. Each record gives: J gene, clone size, D gene, V gene, CDR3 protein, CDR3 DNA. A D gene is named only where the DNA matches it firmly. Clone size appears in some rows only: once, few, many, or a class for an expanded clone.

j_call: TRBJ2-3
clone_size: -
d_call: -
v_call: TRBV11-2
cdr3_aa: CASSQNQGGADTQYF
cdr3_nt: TGTGCCAGCAGCCAGAACCAGGGGGGAGCAGATACGCAGTATTTT

j_call: TRBJ1-1
clone_size: -
d_call: -
v_call: TRBV2
cdr3_aa: CASSLKWQNTEAFF
cdr3_nt: TGTGCCAGCTCACTAAAATGGCAGAACACTGAAGCTTTCTTT

j_call: TRBJ2-2
clone_size: once
d_call: -
v_call: TRBV11-2
cdr3_aa: CASSPRSTGELFF
cdr3_nt: TGTGCCAGCAGCCCCCGGAGCACCGGGGAGCTGTTTTTT

j_call: TRBJ2-5
clone_size: -
d_call: TRBD1
v_call: TRBV18
cdr3_aa: CASSPGQLQETQYF
cdr3_nt: TGTGCCAGCTCACCGGGACAGCTACAAGAGACCCAGTACTTC

j_call: TRBJ2-1
clone_size: -
d_call: -
v_call: TRBV5-1
cdr3_aa: CASSLSGAFEQFF
cdr3_nt: TGCGCCAGCAGCTTATCAGGGGCCTTTGAGCAGTTCTTC

j_call: TRBJ1-1
clone_size: -
d_call: -
v_call: TRBV4-1
cdr3_aa: CASSQDERTSEAFF
cdr3_nt: TGCGCCAGCAGCCAAGACGAGAGGACTTCTGAAGCTTTCTTT

j_call: TRBJ1-1
clone_size: -
d_call: -
v_call: TRBV12-3/TRBV12-4
cdr3_aa: CASSDRRTVGTEAFF
cdr3_nt: TGTGCCAGCAGTGATCGACGGACTGTGGGCACTGAAGCTTTCTTT

j_call: TRBJ1-1
clone_size: -
d_call: -
v_call: TRBV30
cdr3_aa: CAWSGETEHTEAFF
cdr3_nt: TGTGCCTGGAGCGGGGAGACAGAACACACTGAAGCTTTCTTT

j_call: TRBJ2-3
clone_size: -
d_call: TRBD2
v_call: TRBV29-1
cdr3_aa: CSVEGREGADTQYF
cdr3_nt: TGCAGCGTTGAGGGGCGGGAGGGCGCGGATACGCAGTATTTT

j_call: TRBJ1-2
clone_size: -
d_call: TRBD1
v_call: TRBV29-1
cdr3_aa: CSSGRTGVYGYTF
cdr3_nt: TGCAGCTCCGGTAGGACAGGGGTCTATGGCTACACCTTC

j_call: TRBJ1-2
clone_size: -
d_call: TRBD1
v_call: TRBV12-3/TRBV12-4
cdr3_aa: CASSPLGGLRLGYTF
cdr3_nt: TGTGCCAGCAGTCCCCTAGGGGGCCTTAGGCTCGGCTACACCTTC